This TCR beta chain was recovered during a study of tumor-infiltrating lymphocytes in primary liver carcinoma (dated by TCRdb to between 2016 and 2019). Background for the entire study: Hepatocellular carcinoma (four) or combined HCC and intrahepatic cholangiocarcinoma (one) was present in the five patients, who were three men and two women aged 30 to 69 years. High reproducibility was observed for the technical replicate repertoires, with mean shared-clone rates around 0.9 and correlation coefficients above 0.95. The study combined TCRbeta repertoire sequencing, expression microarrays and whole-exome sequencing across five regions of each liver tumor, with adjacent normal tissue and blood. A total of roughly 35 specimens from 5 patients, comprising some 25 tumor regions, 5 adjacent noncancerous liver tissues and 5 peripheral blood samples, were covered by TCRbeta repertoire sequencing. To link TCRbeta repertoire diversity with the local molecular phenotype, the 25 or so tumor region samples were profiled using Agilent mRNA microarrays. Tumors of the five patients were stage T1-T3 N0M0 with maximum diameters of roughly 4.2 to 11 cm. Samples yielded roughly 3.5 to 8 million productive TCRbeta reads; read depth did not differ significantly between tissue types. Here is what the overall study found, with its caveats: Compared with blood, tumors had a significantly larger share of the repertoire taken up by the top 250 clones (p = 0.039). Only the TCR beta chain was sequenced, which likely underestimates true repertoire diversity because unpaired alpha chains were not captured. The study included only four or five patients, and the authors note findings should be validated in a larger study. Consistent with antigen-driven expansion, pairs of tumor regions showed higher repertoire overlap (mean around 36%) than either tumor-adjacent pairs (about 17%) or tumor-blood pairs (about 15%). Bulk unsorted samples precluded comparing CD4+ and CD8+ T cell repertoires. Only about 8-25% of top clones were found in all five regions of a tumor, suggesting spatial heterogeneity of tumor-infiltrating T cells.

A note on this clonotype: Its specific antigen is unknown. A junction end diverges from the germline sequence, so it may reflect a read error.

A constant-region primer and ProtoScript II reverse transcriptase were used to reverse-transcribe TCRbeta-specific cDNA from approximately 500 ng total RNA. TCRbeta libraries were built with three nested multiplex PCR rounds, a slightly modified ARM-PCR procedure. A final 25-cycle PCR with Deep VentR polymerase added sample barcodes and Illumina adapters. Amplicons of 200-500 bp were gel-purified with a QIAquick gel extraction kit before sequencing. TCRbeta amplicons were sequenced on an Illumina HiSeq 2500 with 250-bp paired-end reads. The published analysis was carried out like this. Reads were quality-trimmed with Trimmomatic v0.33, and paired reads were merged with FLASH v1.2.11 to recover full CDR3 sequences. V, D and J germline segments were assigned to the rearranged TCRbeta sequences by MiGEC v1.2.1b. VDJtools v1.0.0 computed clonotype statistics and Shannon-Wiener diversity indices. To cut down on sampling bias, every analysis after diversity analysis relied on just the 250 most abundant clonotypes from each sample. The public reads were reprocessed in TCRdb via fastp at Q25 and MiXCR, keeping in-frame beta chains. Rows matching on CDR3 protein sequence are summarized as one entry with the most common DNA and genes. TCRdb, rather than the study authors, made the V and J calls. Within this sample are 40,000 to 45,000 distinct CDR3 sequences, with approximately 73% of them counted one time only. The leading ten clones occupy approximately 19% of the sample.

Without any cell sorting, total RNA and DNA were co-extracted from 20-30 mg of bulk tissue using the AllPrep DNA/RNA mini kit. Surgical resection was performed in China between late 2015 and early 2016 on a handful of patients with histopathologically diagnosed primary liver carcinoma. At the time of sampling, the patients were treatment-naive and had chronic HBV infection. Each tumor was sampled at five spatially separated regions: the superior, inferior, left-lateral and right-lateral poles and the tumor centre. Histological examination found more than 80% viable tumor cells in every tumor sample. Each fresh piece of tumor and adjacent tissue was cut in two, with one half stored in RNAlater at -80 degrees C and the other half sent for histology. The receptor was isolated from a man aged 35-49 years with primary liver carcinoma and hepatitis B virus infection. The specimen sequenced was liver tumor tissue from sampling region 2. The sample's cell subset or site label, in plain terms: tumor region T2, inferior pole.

The CDR3 loop reads CAGSLVINTEAFF. The nucleotides are TGCGCCGGCAGTTTGGTAATAAACACTGAAGCTTTCTTT. In this chain, TRBV5-1 is recombined with TRBJ1-1; no D segment can be confidently identified. CDR1 is given as SGHRS and CDR2 as YFSETQ, both from the germline V gene. Reading from cysteine to phenylalanine, the CDR3 counts 13 amino acids. Only CDR3 DNA remains: 39 bases, in frame from the first base.